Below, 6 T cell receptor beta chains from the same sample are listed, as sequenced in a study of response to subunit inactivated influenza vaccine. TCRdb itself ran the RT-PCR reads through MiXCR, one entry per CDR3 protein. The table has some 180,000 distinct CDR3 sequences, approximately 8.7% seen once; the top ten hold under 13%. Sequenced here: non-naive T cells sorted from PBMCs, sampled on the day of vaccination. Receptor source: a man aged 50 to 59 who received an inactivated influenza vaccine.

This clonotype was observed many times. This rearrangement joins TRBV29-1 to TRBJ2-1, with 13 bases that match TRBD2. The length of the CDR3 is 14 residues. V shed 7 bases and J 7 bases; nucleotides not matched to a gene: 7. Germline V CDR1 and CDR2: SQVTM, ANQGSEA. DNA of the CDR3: TGCAGCGCAAAACTAGCGGGAGGGGAAAATGAGCAGTTCTTC. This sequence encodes CSAKLAGGENEQFF.

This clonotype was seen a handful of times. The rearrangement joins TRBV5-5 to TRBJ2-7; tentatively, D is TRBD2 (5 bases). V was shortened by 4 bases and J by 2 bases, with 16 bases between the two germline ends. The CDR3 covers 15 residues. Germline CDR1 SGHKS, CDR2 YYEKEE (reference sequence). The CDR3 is CASSAAVGEPYEQYF. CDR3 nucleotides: TGTGCCAGCAGCGCCGCTGTTGGGGAGCCCTACGAGCAGTACTTC.

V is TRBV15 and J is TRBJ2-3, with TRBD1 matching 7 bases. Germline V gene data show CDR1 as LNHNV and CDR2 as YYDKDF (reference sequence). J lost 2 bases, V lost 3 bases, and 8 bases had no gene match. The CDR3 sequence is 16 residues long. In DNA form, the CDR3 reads TGTGCCACCAGCAGTTACCCGGGACAGATCACAGATACGCAGTATTTT. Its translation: CATSSYPGQITDTQYF.

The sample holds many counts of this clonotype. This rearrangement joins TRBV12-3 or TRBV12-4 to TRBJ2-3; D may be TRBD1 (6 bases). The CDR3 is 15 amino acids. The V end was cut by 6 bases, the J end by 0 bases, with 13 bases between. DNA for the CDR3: TGTGCCAGCAGAGATACAGGGAGAAGCACAGATACGCAGTATTTT. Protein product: CASRDTGRSTDTQYF.

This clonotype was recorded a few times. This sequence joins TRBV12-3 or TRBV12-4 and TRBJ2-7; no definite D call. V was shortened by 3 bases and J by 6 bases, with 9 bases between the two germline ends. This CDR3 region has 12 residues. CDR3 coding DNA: TGTGCCAGCAGTTTTGAGTCAAGCGAGCAGTACTTC. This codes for CASSFESSEQYF.

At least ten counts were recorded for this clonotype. This chain's CDR3 is CASSPGRIRYNEQFF. The CDR3 DNA follows: TGTGCCAGCAGTCCGGGACGGATCCGGTACAATGAGCAGTTCTTC. This chain links TRBV7-9 with TRBJ2-1; D might be TRBD1 or TRBD2, each matching 5 bases. The CDR3 is made up of 15 amino acids. Germline assignment: CDR1 SEHNR and CDR2 FQNEAQ (reference sequence). Trimming stripped 6 bases from V and 4 bases from J, with 16 bases between.